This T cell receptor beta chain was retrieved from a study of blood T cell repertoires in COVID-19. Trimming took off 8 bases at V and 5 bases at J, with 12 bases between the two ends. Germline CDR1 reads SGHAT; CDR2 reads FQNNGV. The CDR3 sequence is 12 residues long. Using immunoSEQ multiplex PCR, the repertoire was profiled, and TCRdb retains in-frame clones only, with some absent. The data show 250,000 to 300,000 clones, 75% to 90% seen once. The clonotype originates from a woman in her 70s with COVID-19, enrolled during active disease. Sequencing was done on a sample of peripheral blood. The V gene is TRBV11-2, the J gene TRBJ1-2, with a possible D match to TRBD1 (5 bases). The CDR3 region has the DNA TGTGCCAGCGGCCAGGGCGAATATGGCTACACCTTC. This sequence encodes CASGQGEYGYTF.